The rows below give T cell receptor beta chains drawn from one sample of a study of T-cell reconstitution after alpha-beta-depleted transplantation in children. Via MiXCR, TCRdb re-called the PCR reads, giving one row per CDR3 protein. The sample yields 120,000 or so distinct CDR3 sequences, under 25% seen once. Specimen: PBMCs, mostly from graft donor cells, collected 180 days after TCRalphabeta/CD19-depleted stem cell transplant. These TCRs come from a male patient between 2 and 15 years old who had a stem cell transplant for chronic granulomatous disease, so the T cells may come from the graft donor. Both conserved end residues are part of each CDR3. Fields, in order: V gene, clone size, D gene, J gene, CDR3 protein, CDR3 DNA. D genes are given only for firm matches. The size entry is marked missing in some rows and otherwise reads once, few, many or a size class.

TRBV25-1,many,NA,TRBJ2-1,CASSEGFEQFF,TGTGCCAGCAGTGAGGGATTTGAGCAGTTCTTC
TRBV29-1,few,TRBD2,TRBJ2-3,CSVGSGTSGGDTQYF,TGCAGCGTTGGCTCTGGGACTAGCGGGGGGGATACGCAGTATTTT
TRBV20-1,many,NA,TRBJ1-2,CSAAGGGHYGYTF,TGCAGTGCCGCCGGGGGAGGGCACTATGGCTACACCTTC
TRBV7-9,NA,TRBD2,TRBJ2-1,CASSPLGGRSSNEQFF,TGTGCCAGCAGCCCCCTGGGCGGGAGGTCAAGCAATGAGCAGTTCTTC
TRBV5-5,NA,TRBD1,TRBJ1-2,CASSLETGTVDYGYTF,TGTGCCAGCAGCTTGGAGACAGGGACTGTCGACTATGGCTACACCTTC
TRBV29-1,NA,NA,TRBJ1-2,CSVGPPKEDLYGYTF,TGCAGCGTTGGTCCGCCTAAAGAGGACCTCTATGGCTACACCTTC
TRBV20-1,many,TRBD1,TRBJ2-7,CSARDQGDPYEQYF,TGCAGTGCTAGAGATCAGGGGGACCCCTACGAGCAGTACTTC
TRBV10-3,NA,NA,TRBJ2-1,CAISPPTGSSYNEQFF,TGTGCCATCAGTCCCCCGACAGGCAGCTCCTACAATGAGCAGTTCTTC
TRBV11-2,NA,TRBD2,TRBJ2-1,CASYREAGGHEQFF,TGTGCCAGTTACAGAGAGGCGGGAGGTCATGAGCAGTTCTTC
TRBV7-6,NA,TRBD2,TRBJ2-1,CASSKPTSKGRNEQFF,TGTGCCAGCAGCAAACCGACTAGCAAGGGACGAAATGAGCAGTTCTTC
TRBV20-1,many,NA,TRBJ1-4,CSARDGGREKLFF,TGCAGTGCTAGAGATGGGGGCCGAGAAAAACTGTTTTTT
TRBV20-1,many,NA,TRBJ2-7,CSASRQTYEQYF,TGCAGTGCTAGTCGTCAGACCTACGAGCAGTACTTC
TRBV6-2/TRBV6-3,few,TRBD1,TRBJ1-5,CASGTLTGQGALGISNQPQHF,TGTGCCAGCGGAACGTTAACGGGACAGGGGGCATTGGGTATTAGCAATCAGCCCCAGCATTTT
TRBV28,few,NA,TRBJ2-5,CASRSGPPVQETQYF,TGTGCCAGCAGGAGCGGGCCCCCGGTTCAAGAGACCCAGTACTTC
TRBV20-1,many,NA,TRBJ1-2,CSAETPNYGYTF,TGCAGTGCTGAGACACCAAACTATGGCTACACCTTC
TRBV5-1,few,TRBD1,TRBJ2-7,CASSKSTRGQVSSEQYF,TGCGCCAGCAGCAAAAGTACAAGGGGACAGGTCTCCTCCGAGCAGTACTTC
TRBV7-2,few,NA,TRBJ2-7,CASTNGPLREQYF,TGTGCCAGCACAAACGGACCCCTGAGGGAGCAGTACTTC
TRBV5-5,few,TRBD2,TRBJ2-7,CASSPDTHTSGTYEQYF,TGTGCCAGCAGCCCGGACACACACACTAGCGGGACCTACGAGCAGTACTTC
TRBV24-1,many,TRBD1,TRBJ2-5,CATSDSHRGQETQYF,TGTGCCACCAGTGATTCCCACAGGGGTCAAGAGACCCAGTACTTC
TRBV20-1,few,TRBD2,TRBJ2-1,CSARVAGREFF,TGCAGTGCTAGAGTGGCAGGGAGGGAGTTCTTC
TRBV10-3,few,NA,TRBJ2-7,CAIGGSSNEQYF,TGTGCCATCGGCGGCAGTTCGAACGAGCAGTACTTC
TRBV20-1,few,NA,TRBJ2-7,CSATSRVAYEQYF,TGCAGTGCCACCTCCCGGGTAGCCTACGAGCAGTACTTC
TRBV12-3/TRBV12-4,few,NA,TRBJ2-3,CASRNREREDTQYF,TGTGCCAGCAGAAACAGGGAGAGGGAAGATACGCAGTATTTT
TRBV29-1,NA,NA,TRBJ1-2,CSVEDPREFNYGYTF,TGCAGCGTTGAAGATCCTAGGGAATTTAACTATGGCTACACCTTC
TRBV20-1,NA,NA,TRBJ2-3,CSARVRDTQYF,TGCAGTGCTAGAGTACGAGATACGCAGTATTTT
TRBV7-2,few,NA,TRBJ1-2,CASSFQYWGYTF,TGTGCCAGCAGCTTCCAGTATTGGGGCTACACCTTC
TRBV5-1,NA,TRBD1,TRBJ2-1,CASSFRDRGFSEQFF,TGCGCCAGCAGCTTTCGGGACAGGGGGTTCAGTGAGCAGTTCTTC
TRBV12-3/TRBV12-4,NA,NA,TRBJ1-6,CASSLYRALHF,TGTGCCAGCAGTCTTTACAGGGCCCTCCACTTT
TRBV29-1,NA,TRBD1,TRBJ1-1,CSGDRASTEAFF,TGCAGCGGGGACAGGGCATCGACTGAAGCTTTCTTT
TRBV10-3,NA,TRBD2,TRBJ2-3,CATRAGGGHTQYF,TGTGCCACCCGAGCGGGAGGGGGCCATACGCAGTATTTT
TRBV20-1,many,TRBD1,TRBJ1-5,CSARARTGLGAQHF,TGCAGTGCTAGAGCCCGGACAGGCCTTGGGGCCCAGCATTTT
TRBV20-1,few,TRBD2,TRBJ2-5,CSARDGGAPETQYF,TGCAGTGCTAGAGACGGGGGGGCCCCGGAGACCCAGTACTTC
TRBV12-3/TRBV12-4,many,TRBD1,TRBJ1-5,CASSPRQGVGQPQHF,TGTGCCAGCAGTCCGAGACAGGGGGTGGGACAGCCCCAGCATTTT
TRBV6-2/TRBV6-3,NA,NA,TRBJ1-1,CASSYPGRTEAFF,TGTGCCAGCAGTTACCCGGGGCGCACTGAAGCTTTCTTT
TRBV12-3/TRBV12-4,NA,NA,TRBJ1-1,CASSLRQTEAFF,TGTGCCAGCAGTTTAAGGCAGACTGAAGCTTTCTTT
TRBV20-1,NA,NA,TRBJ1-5,CSARARPELVHF,TGCAGTGCTAGAGCCCGGCCCGAATTGGTGCATTTT
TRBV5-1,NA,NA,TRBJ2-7,CASSLGDPYEQYF,TGCGCCAGCAGCTTGGGAGACCCTTACGAGCAGTACTTC
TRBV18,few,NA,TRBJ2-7,CASSPGALAKVEQYF,TGTGCCAGCTCACCAGGAGCGTTAGCCAAGGTCGAGCAGTACTTC
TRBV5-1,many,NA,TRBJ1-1,CASSRARDTEAFF,TGCGCCAGCAGCCGTGCTCGGGATACTGAAGCTTTCTTT
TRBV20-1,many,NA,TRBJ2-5,CSAPSGGETQYF,TGCAGTGCACCCAGTGGGGGGGAGACCCAGTACTTC
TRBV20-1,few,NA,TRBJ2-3,CSATTERRGTDTQYF,TGCAGTGCTACCACCGAGCGGAGGGGCACAGATACGCAGTATTTT
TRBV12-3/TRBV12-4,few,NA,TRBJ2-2,CASSLDVSSENTGELFF,TGTGCCAGCAGTTTAGATGTCTCTAGCGAGAACACCGGGGAGCTGTTTTTT
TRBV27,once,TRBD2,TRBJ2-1,CASSFMGGGSGRVYNEQFF,TGTGCCAGCAGTTTTATGGGCGGGGGTAGCGGGAGGGTCTACAATGAGCAGTTCTTC
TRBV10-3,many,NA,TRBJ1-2,CAIRMGRDTIINYGYTF,TGTGCCATCAGGATGGGCCGGGACACAATTATTAACTATGGCTACACCTTC